The clone carrying this TCR beta chain came up a few times. Its antigen is not identified. The sample belongs to a study of blood T cells in healthy people across ages. Broader study findings: Older age went with lower TCR beta diversity per million T cells, in a roughly linear way.

The CDR3 runs to 19 residues. Germline CDR1 SGDLS, CDR2 YYNGEE. V dropped 0 bases and J dropped 4; count of bases not matched to a gene: 10. A J-beta primer mix and a sample-barcoded 5' primer were used in a second PCR of roughly 6 to 11 cycles. A template-switch adaptor containing 12 random nucleotides labeled each cDNA molecule. Each sample provided no less than 3 million CDR3-containing paired-end reads. TCRdb reanalysed the 5' RACE reads using MiXCR and keeps one entry per CDR3 protein. The sample lists more than 1,400,000 distinct CDR3 sequences, 35% to 45% seen once, with roughly 7.9% in the top ten. Isolated per sample were at least 6 million PBMCs.

The V and J genes are TRBV9 and TRBJ2-1; 13 nucleotides agree with TRBD2. This TCR derives from a woman aged 18-29 years in good health. Material for sequencing was blood. In DNA form, the CDR3 reads TGTGCCAGCAGCGTAGTAACTAGCGGGAGGGCCATTTATTACAATGAGCAGTTCTTC. Residues: CASSVVTSGRAIYYNEQFF.